This TCR beta chain was recovered during a study of neurological immune-mediated disorders. With 10-nucleotide random UMIs, 5'RACE was used to make the cDNA. From 15-18 subjects, every sequencing run obtained over 180 million TCR-beta sequences. One entry per CDR3 protein results from TCRdb running MiXCR on the 5' RACE reads. The sample lists around 29,000 distinct CDR3 sequences; 9.5% to 13% were seen once. Unsorted libraries were generated from 2 million PBMCs. These cells had been stored in RNAlater at -80 C. This clonotype was found many times. The V end was cut by 10 bases, the J end by 4 bases, with 17 bases between. There are 14 residues in the CDR3.

The receptor comes from a woman aged 55 to 70 in good health. The sequenced material came from PBMCs. The chain has TRBV12-3 or TRBV12-4 and TRBJ2-1; D is tentatively TRBD1 or TRBD2 (5 bases each). Here the CDR3 reads CANHFSGTYNEQFF. The CDR3 region has the DNA TGTGCCAACCACTTCTCCGGGACGTACAATGAGCAGTTCTTC.